These T cell receptor beta chains were read from a single sample in a study of blood T cell repertoires in COVID-19. The table came from immunoSEQ multiplex PCR; TCRdb's copy has only in-frame clones and leaves some out. Among 300,000 to 450,000 clones listed, less than 85% were seen once. Sequencing was carried out using peripheral blood. The receptors were sampled from a woman aged 18-29 years with acute or convalescent COVID-19. Both conserved end residues are part of each CDR3. The D gene is left open where the match is weak. Size tells how often a clone was seen (once, few, many) or the class of an expanded clone, and some rows leave it out.

V gene: TRBV29-1; D gene: TRBD2; clone size: -; J gene: TRBJ2-5; CDR3 DNA: TGCAGCGGTGAGACTAGCGGGAGAGTCGGGACCCAGTACTTC; CDR3 protein: CSGETSGRVGTQYF
V gene: TRBV24-1; D gene: -; clone size: -; J gene: TRBJ1-1; CDR3 DNA: TGTGCCACCAGTGACCCGGGGGGGGCAGCTTTCTTT; CDR3 protein: CATSDPGGAAFF
V gene: TRBV2; D gene: -; clone size: -; J gene: TRBJ1-2; CDR3 DNA: TGTGCCAGCACCCAGACAGGAAACTATGGCTACACCTTC; CDR3 protein: CASTQTGNYGYTF
V gene: TRBV5-4; D gene: -; clone size: -; J gene: TRBJ2-3; CDR3 DNA: TGTGCCAGCAGCTCTCCATCCCAGGATACGCAGTATTTT; CDR3 protein: CASSSPSQDTQYF
V gene: TRBV18; D gene: TRBD1; clone size: -; J gene: TRBJ1-2; CDR3 DNA: TGTGCCAGCTCCCTGGACAGGGGAGTGGACTATGGCTACACCTTC; CDR3 protein: CASSLDRGVDYGYTF
V gene: TRBV28; D gene: -; clone size: -; J gene: TRBJ1-2; CDR3 DNA: TGTGCCAGCAGTACGACAGGAGATGGCTACACCTTC; CDR3 protein: CASSTTGDGYTF
V gene: TRBV6-5; D gene: -; clone size: -; J gene: TRBJ2-2; CDR3 DNA: TGTGCCATCAAGTCGGACAGCACCGGGGAGCTGTTTTTT; CDR3 protein: CAIKSDSTGELFF
V gene: TRBV18; D gene: TRBD1; clone size: -; J gene: TRBJ1-2; CDR3 DNA: TGTGCCAGCTCACCGACAGGGGAGAGCTATGGCTACACCTTC; CDR3 protein: CASSPTGESYGYTF
V gene: TRBV19; D gene: TRBD2; clone size: few; J gene: TRBJ2-2; CDR3 DNA: TGTGCCAGTACCAATCACCCTCCTAGAGCGGGGAGGGTCGGCACCGGGGAGCTGTTTTTT; CDR3 protein: CASTNHPPRAGRVGTGELFF
V gene: TRBV19; D gene: -; clone size: -; J gene: TRBJ2-7; CDR3 DNA: TGTGCCAGTAGTATGGCCCCAGAGGGCTACGAGCAGTACTTC; CDR3 protein: CASSMAPEGYEQYF
V gene: TRBV28; D gene: -; clone size: -; J gene: TRBJ2-1; CDR3 DNA: TGTGCCAGCAGTTTAAGGCTTCTTAGCCAGAGAGCCTACAATGAGCAGTTCTTC; CDR3 protein: CASSLRLLSQRAYNEQFF
V gene: TRBV11-1; D gene: -; clone size: once; J gene: TRBJ2-1; CDR3 DNA: TGTGCCAGCAGCTTAATCCAGGGCAATGAGCAGTTCTTC; CDR3 protein: CASSLIQGNEQFF
V gene: TRBV27; D gene: TRBD2; clone size: -; J gene: TRBJ2-3; CDR3 DNA: TGTGCCAGCAGTTTATCGTTTCAGCGGGATACAGATACGCAGTATTTT; CDR3 protein: CASSLSFQRDTDTQYF
V gene: TRBV18; D gene: TRBD2; clone size: -; J gene: TRBJ2-1; CDR3 DNA: TGTGCCAGCTCCTTGGGACTAGCGGGAAATGAGCAGTTCTTC; CDR3 protein: CASSLGLAGNEQFF
V gene: TRBV4-1; D gene: -; clone size: -; J gene: TRBJ2-5; CDR3 DNA: TGCGCCAGCAGCCAAGAACAGGCGCTCCAAGAGACCCAGTACTTC; CDR3 protein: CASSQEQALQETQYF
V gene: TRBV4-1; D gene: -; clone size: -; J gene: TRBJ1-1; CDR3 DNA: TGCGCCAGCAGCGAAGGGGTCGGGCGGGGTAGGAACACTGAAGCTTTCTTT; CDR3 protein: CASSEGVGRGRNTEAFF
V gene: TRBV5-1; D gene: TRBD1; clone size: -; J gene: TRBJ1-1; CDR3 DNA: TGCGCCAGCAGCTTGGCCATTGGGACAGGGGTGGACACTGAAGCTTTCTTT; CDR3 protein: CASSLAIGTGVDTEAFF
V gene: TRBV9; D gene: -; clone size: -; J gene: TRBJ2-3; CDR3 DNA: TGTGCCAGCAGCGTAGCGCCTAGCCGAAGCACAGATACGCAGTATTTT; CDR3 protein: CASSVAPSRSTDTQYF
V gene: TRBV28; D gene: -; clone size: once; J gene: TRBJ1-5; CDR3 DNA: TGTGCCAGCAGTACAGTCTCTGTTAATCAGCCCCAGCATTTT; CDR3 protein: CASSTVSVNQPQHF